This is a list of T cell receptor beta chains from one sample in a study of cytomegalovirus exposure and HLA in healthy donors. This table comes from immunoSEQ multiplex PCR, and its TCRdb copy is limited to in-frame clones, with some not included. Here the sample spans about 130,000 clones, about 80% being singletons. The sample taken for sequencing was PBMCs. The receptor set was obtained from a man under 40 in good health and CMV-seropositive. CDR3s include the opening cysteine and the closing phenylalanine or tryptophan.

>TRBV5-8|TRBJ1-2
CASSGLQGAKNYGYTF
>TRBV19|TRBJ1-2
CASRDQGLRGYTF
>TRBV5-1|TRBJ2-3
CASSLARTSGELPDTQYF
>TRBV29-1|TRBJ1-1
CSAGAGLNTEAFF
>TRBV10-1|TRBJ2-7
CASSDFSGTGVYEQYF
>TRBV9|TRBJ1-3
CASSAGQGAGNTIYF
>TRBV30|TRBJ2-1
CAWSVRGTSGRASPYNEQFF
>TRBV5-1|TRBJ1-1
CASSQDSGNTEAFF
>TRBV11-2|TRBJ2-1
CASSSGQGSLSYNEQFF
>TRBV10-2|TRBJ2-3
CASSATTALTDTQYF
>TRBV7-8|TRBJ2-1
CASSSRGEAGEQFF
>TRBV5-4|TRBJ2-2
CASSRKRGNTGELFF
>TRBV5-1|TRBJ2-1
CASSLGGLTGYNEQFF
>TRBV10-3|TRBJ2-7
CAIRGDSNYEQYF
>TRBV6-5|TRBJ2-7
CASSWLASGEQYF
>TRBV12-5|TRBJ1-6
CASGLEGRNSPLHF
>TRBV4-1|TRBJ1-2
CASSPSGGGSSYGYTF
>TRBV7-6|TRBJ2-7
CASSLGPGTGGSF
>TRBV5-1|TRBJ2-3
CASSHSTDTQYF
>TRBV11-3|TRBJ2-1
CASSLGTGTSGLEQFF
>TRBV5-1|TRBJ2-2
CASSFDGVGTGELFF
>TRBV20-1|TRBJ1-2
CSASTGYGYTF
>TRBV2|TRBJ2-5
CASRGRRMGEETQYF
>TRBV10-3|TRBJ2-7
CAISGDSSYEQYF
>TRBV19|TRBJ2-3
CASKHGSRTDTQYF
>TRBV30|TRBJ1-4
CAWSVGQGANEKLFF
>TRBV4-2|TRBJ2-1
CASSQASTPNEQFF
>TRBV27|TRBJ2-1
CASTIRTGNEQFF
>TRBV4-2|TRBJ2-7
CASSPLQGGNEQYF
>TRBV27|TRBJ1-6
CASSFVLGVNSPLHF
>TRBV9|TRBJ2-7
CASSVIQGGDEQYF
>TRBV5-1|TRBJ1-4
CASRVGTAEKLFF
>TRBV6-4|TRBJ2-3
CASSEREGLEGEGLTDTQYF
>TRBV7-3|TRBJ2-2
CASSLSQGQGATGELFF
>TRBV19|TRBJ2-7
CASSIGSGEQYF
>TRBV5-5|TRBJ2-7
CASSLDRVTYEQYF
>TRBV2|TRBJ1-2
CASSATGNYGYTF
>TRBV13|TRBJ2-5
CASSLGAGALQETQYF
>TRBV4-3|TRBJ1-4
CASSQDQGQGEKLFF
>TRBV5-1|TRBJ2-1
CASSLAKLAAYNEQFF
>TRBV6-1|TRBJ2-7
CASTRTGPYEQYF
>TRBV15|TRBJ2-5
CATSRDQGWETQYF
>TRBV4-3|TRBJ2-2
CASSQAPTGNTGELFF
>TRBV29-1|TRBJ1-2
CSVGQGSYGYTF
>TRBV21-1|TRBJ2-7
CASSKRPSGEQYF
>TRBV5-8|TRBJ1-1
CASSYPNGAEAFF
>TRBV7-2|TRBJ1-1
CASSFAGTGGNTEAFF
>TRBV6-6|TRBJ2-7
CASSYSGLADYEQYF
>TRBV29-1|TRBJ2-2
CSGRLGLWDTGELFF
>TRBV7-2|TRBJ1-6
CASSSTGEDSPLHF
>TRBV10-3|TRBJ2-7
CAISPMGERGGYEQYF
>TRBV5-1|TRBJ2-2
CASKTRAGTGELFF
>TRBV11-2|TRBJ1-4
CASSGSGKFYEKLFF
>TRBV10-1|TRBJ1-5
CASSEGGGNQPQHF
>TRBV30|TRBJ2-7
CAWSAGQGYEQYF